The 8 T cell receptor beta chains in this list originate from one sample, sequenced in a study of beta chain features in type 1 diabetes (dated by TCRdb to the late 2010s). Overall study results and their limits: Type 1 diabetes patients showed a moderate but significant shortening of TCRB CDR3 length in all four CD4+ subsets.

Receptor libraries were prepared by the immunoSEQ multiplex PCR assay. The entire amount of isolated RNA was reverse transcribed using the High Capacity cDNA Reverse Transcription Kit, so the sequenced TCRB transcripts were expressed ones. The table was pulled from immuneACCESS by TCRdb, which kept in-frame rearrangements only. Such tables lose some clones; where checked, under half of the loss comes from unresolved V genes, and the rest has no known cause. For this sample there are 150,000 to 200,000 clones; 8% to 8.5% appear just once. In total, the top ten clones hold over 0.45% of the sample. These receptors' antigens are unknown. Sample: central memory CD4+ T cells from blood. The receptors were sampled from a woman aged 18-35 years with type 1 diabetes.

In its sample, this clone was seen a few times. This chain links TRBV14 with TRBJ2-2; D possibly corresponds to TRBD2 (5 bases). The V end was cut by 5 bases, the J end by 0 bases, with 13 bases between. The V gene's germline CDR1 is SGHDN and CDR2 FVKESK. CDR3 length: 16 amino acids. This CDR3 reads CASSSRRGSNTGELFF. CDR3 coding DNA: TGTGCCAGCAGCTCACGTCGCGGGTCGAACACCGGGGAGCTGTTTTTT.

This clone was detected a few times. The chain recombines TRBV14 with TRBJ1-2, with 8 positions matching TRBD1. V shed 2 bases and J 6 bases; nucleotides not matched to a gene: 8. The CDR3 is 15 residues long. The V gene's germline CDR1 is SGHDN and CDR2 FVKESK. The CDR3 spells CASSQITGGMDGYTF. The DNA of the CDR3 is TGTGCCAGCAGCCAAATCACAGGGGGGATGGATGGCTACACCTTC.

The CDR3 nucleotides read TGTGCCAGCAGGACGGGGTTGGCGGGCACTGAAGCTTTCTTT. Its protein is CASRTGLAGTEAFF. The genes are TRBV6-5 and TRBJ1-1; D uncertain. The CDR3 totals 14 residues. V was trimmed by 6 bases and J by 4 bases, leaving 15 bases between them. Germline V gene data show CDR1 as MNHEY and CDR2 as SVGAGI.

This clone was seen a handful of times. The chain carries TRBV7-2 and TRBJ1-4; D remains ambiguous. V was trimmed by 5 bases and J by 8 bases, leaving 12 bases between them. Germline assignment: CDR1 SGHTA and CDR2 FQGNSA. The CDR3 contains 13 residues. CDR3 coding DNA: TGTGCCAGCAGCCAGCGGGGTGGGGAAAAACTGTTTTTT. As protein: CASSQRGGEKLFF.

This chain's CDR3 is CASSDQLAQISYEQYF. The CDR3 DNA follows: TGTGCCAGCAGCGACCAACTAGCGCAGATTTCCTACGAGCAGTACTTC. The chain couples TRBV7-2 to TRBJ2-7; 7 nucleotides agree with TRBD2. CDR1 is SGHTA, CDR2 FQGNSA, per germline. The junction had 11 bases not matched to a gene; V was cut back by 5 bases and J by 1 base. The CDR3 totals 16 residues. Based on the CDR3 plus reference TRBV7-2 and TRBJ2-7, the full variable domain is GAGVSQSPSNKVTEKGKDVELRCDPISGHTALYWYRQSLGQGLEFLIYFQGNSAPDKSGLPSDRFSAERTGGSVSTLTIQRTQQEDSAVYLCASSDQLAQISYEQYFGPGTRLTVT.

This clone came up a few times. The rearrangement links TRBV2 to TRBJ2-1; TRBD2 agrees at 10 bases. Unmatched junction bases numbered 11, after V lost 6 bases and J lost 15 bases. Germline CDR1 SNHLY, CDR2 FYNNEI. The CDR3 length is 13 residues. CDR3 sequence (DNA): TGTGCCAGCAGCTCAGCGGGGGGGCGGCTGCTGTTCTTC. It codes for CASSSAGGRLLFF.

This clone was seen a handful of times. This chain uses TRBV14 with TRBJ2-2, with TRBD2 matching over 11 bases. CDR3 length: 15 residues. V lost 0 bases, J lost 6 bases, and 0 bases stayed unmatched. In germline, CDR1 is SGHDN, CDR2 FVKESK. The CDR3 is CASSQELAGAGELFF. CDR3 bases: TGTGCCAGCAGCCAAGAACTAGCGGGAGCCGGGGAGCTGTTTTTT. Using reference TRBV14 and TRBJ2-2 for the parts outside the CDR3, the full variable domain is EAGVTQFPSHSVIEKGQTVTLRCDPISGHDNLYWYRRVMGKEIKFLLHFVKESKQDESGMPNNRFLAERTGGTYSTLKVQPAELEDSGVYFCASSQELAGAGELFFGEGSRLTVL.

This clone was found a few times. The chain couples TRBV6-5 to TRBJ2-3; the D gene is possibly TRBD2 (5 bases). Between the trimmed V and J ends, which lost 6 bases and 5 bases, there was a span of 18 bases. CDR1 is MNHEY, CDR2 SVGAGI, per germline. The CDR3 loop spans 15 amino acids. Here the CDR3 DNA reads TGTGCCAGCAGACCAGGAGGCACGGGATTAGATACGCAGTATTTT. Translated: CASRPGGTGLDTQYF.